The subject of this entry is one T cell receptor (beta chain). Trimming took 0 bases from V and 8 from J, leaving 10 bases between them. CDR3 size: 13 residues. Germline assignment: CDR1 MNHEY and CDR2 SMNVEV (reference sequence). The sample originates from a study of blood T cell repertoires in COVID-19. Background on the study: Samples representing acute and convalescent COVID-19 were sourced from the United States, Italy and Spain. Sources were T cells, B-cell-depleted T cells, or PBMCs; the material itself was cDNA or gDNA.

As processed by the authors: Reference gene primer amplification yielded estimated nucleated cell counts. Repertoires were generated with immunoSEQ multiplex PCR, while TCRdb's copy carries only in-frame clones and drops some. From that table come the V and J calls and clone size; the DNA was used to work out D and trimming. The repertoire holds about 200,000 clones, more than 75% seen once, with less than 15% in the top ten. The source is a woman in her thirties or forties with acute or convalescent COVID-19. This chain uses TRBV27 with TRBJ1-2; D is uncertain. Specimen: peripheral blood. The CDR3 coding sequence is TGTGCCAGCAGTTTATCGGGCCAATGGGGCTACACCTTC. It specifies CASSLSGQWGYTF.